A single sample is the source of the 17 T cell receptor beta chains below, sequenced in a study of regulatory T cells in long-lasting Graves disease. Relying on iRepertoire HTBI primers and Arm-PCR of CDR3 regions, the team built TCR beta libraries. TCRdb used MiXCR to reprocess the multiplex PCR reads, holding one entry per CDR3 protein. The data show around 460,000 distinct CDR3 sequences, roughly a fifth seen once. Time point here: persistent/refractory GD, antithyroid drugs over 5 years with positive TRAb. Extracted RNA from PBMCs served as the source of the TCR library. Here the sequenced sample was peripheral blood mononuclear cells (PBMCs), taken when the disease was refractory, from a patient treated with antithyroid drugs. These receptors all stem from a female donor with Graves disease.

This clonotype was seen a handful of times. The chain couples TRBV20-1 to TRBJ2-7, with 9 bases fitting TRBD2. The germline CDR1 and CDR2 sequences are DFQATT and SNEGSKA (reference sequence). V gave up 2 bases and J gave up 0 bases; unmatched junction bases: 5. This CDR3 region has 15 residues. The CDR3 bases are TGCAGTGCTAGATCCTTGACTAGCGGCTCCTACGAGCAGTACTTC. It translates to CSARSLTSGSYEQYF.

This chain uses TRBV28 with TRBJ2-1; 8 bases align to TRBD1. The CDR3 length is 16 residues. V lost 6 bases and J lost 7; bases outside the gene matches: 14. Germline V gives CDR1 MDHEN, CDR2 SYDVKM. The CDR3 region is CASSPPGQEAVNEQFF. In DNA, the CDR3 is TGTGCCAGCAGCCCACCGGGACAGGAGGCAGTTAATGAGCAGTTCTTC.

This clonotype was observed a few times. The J gene is TRBJ1-1, the V gene TRBV19; 9 nucleotides match TRBD1. Trimming took 6 bases from V and 3 from J; bases not matched to a gene: 8. The CDR3 sequence is 15 residues long. Germline V gene data show CDR1 as LNHDA and CDR2 as SQIVND (reference sequence). This chain's CDR3 is CASRPRDREDTEAFF. DNA for the CDR3: TGTGCCAGTAGACCCAGGGACAGGGAGGACACTGAAGCTTTCTTT.

This clonotype was counted between two and nine times. The chain employs TRBV3-2 and TRBJ2-5; the table's D call TRBD1 went unverified against the DNA. TRBV3-2 is termed a pseudogene. CDR3 length: 18 residues. For the CDR3, the DNA is TGTGCCAGCAGCCAAGATAAGGGACAGGGGGTGATTGGAGAGACCCAGTACTTC. It codes for CASSQDKGQGVIGETQYF.

This clonotype came up many times. The CDR3 here is CASSFQGSNTEAFF. Written as DNA, the CDR3 is TGTGCCAGCAGCTTTCAGGGCTCGAACACTGAAGCTTTCTTT. This chain uses TRBV7-9 with TRBJ1-1, with a tentative D call TRBD1 (5 bases). This CDR3 has 14 residues. Trimming left V 3 bases short and J 1 base short, with 9 bases between. CDR1 and CDR2 from the germline V gene are SEHNR and FQNEAQ (reference sequence).

This clonotype was detected only a few times. This chain joins TRBV9 and TRBJ1-5; 7 positions agree with TRBD1. The CDR3 runs 15 residues. The junction had 10 bases not matched to a gene; V was cut back by 3 bases and J by 7 bases. Germline V lookup: CDR1 SGDLS, CDR2 YYNGEE. The CDR3 region has the DNA TGTGCCAGCAGCGCGGCCCCCCACAGGGGCCAGCCCCAGCATTTT. This codes for CASSAAPHRGQPQHF.

This clonotype occurred a few times. J is TRBJ1-1 and V is TRBV28; unclear D gene. CDR1 is MDHEN, CDR2 SYDVKM, per germline. The V and J ends lost 3 bases and 1 base respectively, with 6 bases between them. There are 13 residues in the CDR3. The chain's CDR3 is CASSLMANTEAFF. CDR3 coding DNA: TGTGCCAGCAGTTTGATGGCGAACACTGAAGCTTTCTTT.

This clonotype was recorded at least ten times. J is TRBJ2-7 and V is TRBV20-1; TRBD2 might be the D (6 bases). V lost 0 bases and J 3 bases, leaving 12 bases between the germline ends. The CDR3 consists of 14 residues. Germline V gene sequence: CDR1 DFQATT, CDR2 SNEGSKA (reference sequence). The CDR3 loop is CSARDRVGGYEQYF. In nucleotides, the CDR3 is TGCAGTGCTAGAGACAGGGTGGGGGGCTACGAGCAGTACTTC.

This chain joins TRBV25-1 and TRBJ1-1; a possible D gene is TRBD1 (6 bases). Germline CDR1 and CDR2: MGHDK and SYGVNS. The CDR3 loop spans 14 amino acids. Trimming left V 2 bases short and J 7 bases short, with 14 bases between. Here the CDR3 DNA reads TGTGCCAGCAGTGAAGAGGGGGGGCTGAGTGAAGCTTTCTTT. Its protein is CASSEEGGLSEAFF.

This clonotype was detected once. This may be a read error: a much more frequent sequence differs by one nucleotide. The V and J genes are TRBV28 and TRBJ1-2; D remains ambiguous. The V end was cut by 5 bases, the J end by 6 bases, with 10 bases between. The CDR3 spans 12 residues. Per the germline V gene, CDR1 is MDHEN and CDR2 is SYDVKM. CDR3 coding DNA: TGTGCCAGCAGTCCCTTGACCCATGGCTACACCTTC. Translation: CASSPLTHGYTF.

This clonotype was observed many times. The rearrangement joins TRBV15 to TRBJ1-5; unclear D gene. The V and J ends lost 1 base and 0 bases respectively, with 10 bases between them. This CDR3 spans 16 amino acids. CDR1 LNHNV and CDR2 YYDKDF come from the germline V gene (reference sequence). CDR3 coding DNA: TGTGCCACCAGCAGAGCCACTTCTAATAGCAATCAGCCCCAGCATTTT. Translation: CATSRATSNSNQPQHF.

This clonotype turned up a few times. The V gene is TRBV29-1, the J gene TRBJ1-5; D unresolved. This CDR3 is built from 13 residues. The V end lost 4 bases, the J end lost 0 bases, and 7 bases lay between the germline ends. The germline V gene encodes CDR1 SQVTM and CDR2 ANQGSEA. CDR3 sequence reads: CSVVSDSNQPQHF. CDR3 DNA: TGCAGCGTTGTCAGCGATAGCAATCAGCCCCAGCATTTT. Combining the CDR3 with reference TRBV29-1 and TRBJ1-5 gives the whole variable domain SAVISQKPSRDICQRGTSLTIQCQVDSQVTMMFWYRQQPGQSLTLIATANQGSEATYESGFVIDKFPISRPNLTFSTLTVSNMSPEDSSIYLCSVVSDSNQPQHFGDGTRLSIL.

This clonotype was observed a few times. The CDR3 DNA reads TGCAGTGCTAGACCCGGACTGAGGGGCCCGGGTCGAGACATTCAGTACTTC. It translates to CSARPGLRGPGRDIQYF. This chain uses TRBV20-1 with TRBJ2-4, with D perhaps being TRBD1 or TRBD2 (5 bases each). From germline, CDR1 is DFQATT and CDR2 SNEGSKA (reference sequence). The CDR3 loop spans 17 amino acids. V shed 2 bases and J shed 8 bases, with 25 bases lying between them.

The table lists this clonotype with a count of one. The gene calls are TRBV9 and TRBJ1-2; no clear D gene. In germline, CDR1 is SGDLS, CDR2 YYNGEE. The CDR3 totals 13 residues. CDR3 in amino acids: CTNSVKPNYGYTF. In DNA, the CDR3 is TGTACCAACAGCGTGAAGCCTAACTATGGCTACACCTTC.

In its sample, this clonotype was seen many times. The chain couples TRBV6-1 to TRBJ1-2, with D maybe TRBD1 (5 bases). CDR1 MNHNS and CDR2 SASEGT come from the germline V gene. The CDR3 runs 16 residues. Trimming took off 5 bases at V and 7 bases at J, with 23 bases between the two ends. The CDR3 loop reads CASSLPPWRGIAGYTF. The DNA of the CDR3 is TGTGCCAGCAGTCTCCCACCGTGGAGGGGCATTGCTGGCTACACCTTC.

This clonotype came up many times. This chain joins TRBV12-3 or TRBV12-4 and TRBJ2-4, with a tentative D call TRBD2 (6 bases). The CDR3 is 15 residues long. Deletions cut 1 base from V and 6 bases from J, with 13 bases between. The CDR3 sequence: CASSLGTGVGNIQYF. CDR3 nucleotides: TGTGCCAGCAGTTTAGGTACGGGAGTCGGAAACATTCAGTACTTC.

On this clonotype itself: This may stem from a read error, because a much larger clone lies one nucleotide away. The chain uses TRBV15 and TRBJ1-2, with 7 positions matching TRBD1. The CDR3 is 16 amino acids. Germline V gene sequence: CDR1 LNHNV, CDR2 YYDKDF (reference sequence). Losses at the gene ends were 3 bases for V and 4 bases for J; bases not matched to a gene: 11. CDR3 residues: CATSREVMTGSYGYTF. The CDR3 DNA follows: TGTGCCACCAGCAGGGAGGTCATGACAGGGAGCTATGGCTACACCTTC.